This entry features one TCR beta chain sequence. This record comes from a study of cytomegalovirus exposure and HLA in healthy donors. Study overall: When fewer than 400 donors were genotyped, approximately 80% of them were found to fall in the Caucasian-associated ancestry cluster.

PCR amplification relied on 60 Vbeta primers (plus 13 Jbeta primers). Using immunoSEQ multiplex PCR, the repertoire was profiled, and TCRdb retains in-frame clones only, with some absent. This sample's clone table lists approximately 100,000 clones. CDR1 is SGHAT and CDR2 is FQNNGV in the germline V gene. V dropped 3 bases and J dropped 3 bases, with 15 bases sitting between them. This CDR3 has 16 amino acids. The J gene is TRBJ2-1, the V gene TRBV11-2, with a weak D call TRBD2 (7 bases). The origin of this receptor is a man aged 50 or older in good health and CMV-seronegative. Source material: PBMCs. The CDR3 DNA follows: TGTGCCAGCAGCTTCACGGGGGGCTTTGGCTACAATGAGCAGTTCTTC. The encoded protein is CASSFTGGFGYNEQFF.